The sequence of this T cell receptor (beta chain) was determined in a study of T cells after yellow fever vaccination. TCRdb processed the 5' RACE reads anew with MiXCR; each CDR3 protein has one entry. Among approximately 260,000 distinct CDR3 sequences listed, around 4.9% were seen once. CDR1 is SGHVS, CDR2 FNYEAQ, per germline. CDR3 size: 12 residues. Losses at the gene ends were 1 base for V and 7 bases for J; bases not matched to a gene: 0. Study results and caveats: A large majority of primary-vaccination clones showed up again after the booster (approximately 96% CD4, around 90% CD8).

Ten or more counts support this clonotype. Antigen: not known. This sample comprised CD4+ T cells sorted from PBMCs, obtained on the day of the yellow fever booster vaccination. The TCR was taken from a man younger than 35 who received the YFV17D yellow fever vaccine. V is TRBV7-6 and J is TRBJ1-2; 7 bases fit TRBD1. In DNA, the CDR3 is TGTGCCAGCAGCTTAGACAGGGGTGGCTACACCTTC. Protein product: CASSLDRGGYTF.